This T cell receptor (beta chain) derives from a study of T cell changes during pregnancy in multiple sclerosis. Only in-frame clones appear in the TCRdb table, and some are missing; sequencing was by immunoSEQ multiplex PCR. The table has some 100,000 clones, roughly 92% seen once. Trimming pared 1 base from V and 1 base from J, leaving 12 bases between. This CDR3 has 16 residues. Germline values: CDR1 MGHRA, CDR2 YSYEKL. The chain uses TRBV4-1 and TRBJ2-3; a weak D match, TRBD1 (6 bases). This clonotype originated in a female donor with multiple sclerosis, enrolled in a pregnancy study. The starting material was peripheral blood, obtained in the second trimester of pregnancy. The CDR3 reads CASSQGTEVGTDTQYF. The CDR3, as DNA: TGCGCCAGCAGCCAAGGGACAGAGGTCGGCACAGATACGCAGTATTTT.